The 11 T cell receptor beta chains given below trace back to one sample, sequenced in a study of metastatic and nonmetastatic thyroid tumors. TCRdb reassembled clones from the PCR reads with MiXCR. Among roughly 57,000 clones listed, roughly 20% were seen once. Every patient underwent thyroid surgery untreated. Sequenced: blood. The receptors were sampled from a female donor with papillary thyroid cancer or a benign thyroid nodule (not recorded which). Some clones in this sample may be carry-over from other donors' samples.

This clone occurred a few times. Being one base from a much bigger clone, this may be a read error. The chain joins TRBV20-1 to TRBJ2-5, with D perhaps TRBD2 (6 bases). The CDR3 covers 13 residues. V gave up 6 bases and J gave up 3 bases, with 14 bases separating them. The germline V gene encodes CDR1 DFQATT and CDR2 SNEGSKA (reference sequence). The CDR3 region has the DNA TGCAGTGCCCTGGCTAGCGTAAAAGAGACCCAGTACTTC. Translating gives CSALASVKETQYF.

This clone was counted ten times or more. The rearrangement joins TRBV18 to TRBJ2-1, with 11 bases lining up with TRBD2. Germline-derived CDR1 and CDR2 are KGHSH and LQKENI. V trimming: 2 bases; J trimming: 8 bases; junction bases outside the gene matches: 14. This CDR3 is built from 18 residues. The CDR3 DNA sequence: TGTGCCAGCTCACCAACCCTGGGGACTAGCGGTGGTCATGATGAGCAGTTCTTC. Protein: CASSPTLGTSGGHDEQFF.

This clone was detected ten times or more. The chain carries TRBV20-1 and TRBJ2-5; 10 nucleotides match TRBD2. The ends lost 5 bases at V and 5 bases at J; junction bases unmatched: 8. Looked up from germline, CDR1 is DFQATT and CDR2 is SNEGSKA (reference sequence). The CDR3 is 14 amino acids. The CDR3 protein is CSAAEREGRETQYF. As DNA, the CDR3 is TGCAGTGCTGCCGAGCGGGAGGGCCGGGAGACCCAGTACTTC.

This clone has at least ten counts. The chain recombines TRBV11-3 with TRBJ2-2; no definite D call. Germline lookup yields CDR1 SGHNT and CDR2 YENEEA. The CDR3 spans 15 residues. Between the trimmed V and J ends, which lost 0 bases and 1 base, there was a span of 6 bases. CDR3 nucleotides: TGTGCCAGCAGCTTAGATCTAGGGAACACCGGGGAGCTGTTTTTT. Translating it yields CASSLDLGNTGELFF.

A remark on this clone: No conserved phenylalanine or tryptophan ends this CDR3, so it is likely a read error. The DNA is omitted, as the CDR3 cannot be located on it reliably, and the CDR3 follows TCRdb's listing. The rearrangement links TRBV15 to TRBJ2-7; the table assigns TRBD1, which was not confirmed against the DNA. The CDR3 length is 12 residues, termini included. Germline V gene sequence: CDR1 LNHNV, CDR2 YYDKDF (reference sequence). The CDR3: CCTSRPGYEQYY.

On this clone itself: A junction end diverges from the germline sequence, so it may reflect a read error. The CDR3 DNA sequence: TGTGCCTGCCGACTAGCGGGAGGCCCCTACAATGATCAGTTCTTC. Translating it yields CACRLAGGPYNDQFF. The gene calls are TRBV6-1 and TRBJ2-1, with 13 bases aligning to TRBD2. The CDR3 covers 15 residues. Germline V gene sequence: CDR1 MNHNS, CDR2 SASEGT.

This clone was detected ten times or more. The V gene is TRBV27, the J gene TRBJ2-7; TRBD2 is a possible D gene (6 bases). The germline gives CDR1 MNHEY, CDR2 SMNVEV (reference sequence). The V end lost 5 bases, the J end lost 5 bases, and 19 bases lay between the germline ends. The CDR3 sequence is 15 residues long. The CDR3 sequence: CASSPGLVPTHEQYF. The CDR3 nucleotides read TGTGCCAGCAGTCCGGGACTCGTCCCTACCCACGAGCAGTACTTC.

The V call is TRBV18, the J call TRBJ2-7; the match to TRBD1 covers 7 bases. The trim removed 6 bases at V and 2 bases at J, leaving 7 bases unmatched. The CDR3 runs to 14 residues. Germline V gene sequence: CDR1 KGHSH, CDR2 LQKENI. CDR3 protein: CASSLRDRAYEQYF. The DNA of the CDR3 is TGTGCCAGCTCCCTCCGGGACAGAGCCTACGAGCAGTACTTC.

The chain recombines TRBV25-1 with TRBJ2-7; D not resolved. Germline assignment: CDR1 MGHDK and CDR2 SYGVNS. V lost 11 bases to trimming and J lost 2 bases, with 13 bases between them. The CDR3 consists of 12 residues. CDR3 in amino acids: CAQCPETYEQYF. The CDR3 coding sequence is TGTGCCCAGTGCCCAGAAACCTACGAGCAGTACTTC.

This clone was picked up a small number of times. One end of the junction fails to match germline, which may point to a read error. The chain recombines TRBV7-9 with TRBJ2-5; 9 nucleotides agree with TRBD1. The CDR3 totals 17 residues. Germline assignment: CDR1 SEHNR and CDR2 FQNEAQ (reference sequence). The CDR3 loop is CAISLPRDREQQETQYF. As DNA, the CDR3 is TGTGCCATCAGCTTACCCCGGGACAGGGAACAGCAAGAGACCCAGTACTTC.

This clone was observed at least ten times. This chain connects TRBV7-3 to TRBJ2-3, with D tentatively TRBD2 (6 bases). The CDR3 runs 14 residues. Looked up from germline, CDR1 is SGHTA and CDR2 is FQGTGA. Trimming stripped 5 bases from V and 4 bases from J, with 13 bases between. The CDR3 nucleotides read TGTGCCAGCAGCCCCTTCACGGGGGCAGATACGCAGTATTTT. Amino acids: CASSPFTGADTQYF.